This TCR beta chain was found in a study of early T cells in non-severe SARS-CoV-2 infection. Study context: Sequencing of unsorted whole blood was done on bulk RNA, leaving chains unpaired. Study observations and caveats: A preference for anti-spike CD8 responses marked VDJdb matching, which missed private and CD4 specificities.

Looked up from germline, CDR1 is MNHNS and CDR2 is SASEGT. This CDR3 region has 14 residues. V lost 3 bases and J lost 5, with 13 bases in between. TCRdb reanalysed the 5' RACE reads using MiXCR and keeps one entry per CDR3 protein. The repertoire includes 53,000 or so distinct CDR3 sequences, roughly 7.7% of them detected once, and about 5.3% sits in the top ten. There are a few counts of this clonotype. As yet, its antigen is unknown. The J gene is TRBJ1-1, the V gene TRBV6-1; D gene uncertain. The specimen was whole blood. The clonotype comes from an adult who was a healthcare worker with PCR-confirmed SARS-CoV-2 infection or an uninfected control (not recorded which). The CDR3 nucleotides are TGTGCCAGCAGTGATGCGGGAATCCGGACTGAAGCTTTCTTT. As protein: CASSDAGIRTEAFF.